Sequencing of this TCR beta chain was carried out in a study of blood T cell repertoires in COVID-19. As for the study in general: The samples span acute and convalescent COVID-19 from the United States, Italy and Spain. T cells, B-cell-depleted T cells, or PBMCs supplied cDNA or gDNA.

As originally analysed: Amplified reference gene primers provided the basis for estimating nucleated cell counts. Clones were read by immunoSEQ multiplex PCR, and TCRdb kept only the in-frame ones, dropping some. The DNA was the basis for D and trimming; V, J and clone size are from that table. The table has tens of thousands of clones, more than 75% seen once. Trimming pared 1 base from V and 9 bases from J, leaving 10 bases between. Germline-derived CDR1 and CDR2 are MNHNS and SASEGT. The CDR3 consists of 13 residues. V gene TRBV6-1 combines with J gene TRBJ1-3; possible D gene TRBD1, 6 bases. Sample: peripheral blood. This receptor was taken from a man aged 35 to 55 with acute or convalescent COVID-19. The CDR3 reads CASSEEQGGTIYF. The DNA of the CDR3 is TGTGCCAGCAGTGAAGAACAGGGCGGCACCATATATTTT.